This TCR beta chain derives from a study of OX40 agonist ivuxolimab in advanced cancers. Germline CDR1 SGHKS, CDR2 YYEKEE (reference sequence). This CDR3 comprises 15 residues. Trimming removed 3 bases at V and 4 bases at J, with 15 bases between. Study-wide points: Partial responders treated at 0.1-3.0 mg/kg exhibited clonal expansion among the lowest measured.

Some clones are missing from TCRdb's copy, which holds only in-frame ones; the method was immunoSEQ multiplex PCR. The sample consists of approximately 61,000 clones, approximately 89% of them appearing once. Note on this clone: Its antigen remains unknown.

The source material was CD4+ or CD8+ T cells sorted from blood, sampled in a trial of the OX40 agonist ivuxolimab. The TCR comes from an adult with an advanced solid tumor such as melanoma, head and neck, liver or kidney cancer. V gene TRBV5-5 combines with J gene TRBJ2-3; the D gene is possibly TRBD2 (7 bases). CDR3 nucleotide sequence: TGTGCCAGCAGCTACCGGGACTACAGGGCAGATACGCAGTATTTT. Protein product: CASSYRDYRADTQYF.